This T cell receptor (beta chain) was obtained from a study of T cell repertoires in cytomegalovirus infection. Across the whole study: It can be stated that public TCR beta signatures indicated CMV infection as well as a matching HLA type.

The sample holds many counts of this clonotype. As yet, its antigen is unknown. Germline CDR1 and CDR2: SEHNR and FQNEAQ (reference sequence). CDR3 size: 14 residues. With 3 bases clipped from V and 6 bases from J, the junction kept 3 bases outside the gene matches. TCRdb redid the calling of the reads with MiXCR, one entry per CDR3 protein. The table lists 8,000 or so distinct CDR3 sequences, under 55% of them singletons, with 70% to 75% in the top ten. General study points: HLA-C-restricted TCR beta clonotypes specific for CMV led the ex vivo response. Frequencies of public TCR beta families were cumulated, and this identified carriers of CMV plus the relevant HLA.

The clonotype comes from a human donor in good health (CMV status not recorded). Some clones in this sample may be carry-over from other donors' samples. The genes are TRBV7-9 and TRBJ2-1, with 9 nucleotides matching TRBD2. Sample: PBMCs, sequenced either directly or after in vitro stimulation (not recorded which). CDR3 DNA sequence: TGTGCCAGCAGCTTTAGCGGGGGCCCCAATGAGCAGTTCTTC. It translates to CASSFSGGPNEQFF.